This TCR beta chain was sequenced in a study of blood T cell repertoires in COVID-19. Study information: Acute-phase and convalescent COVID-19 samples originated in the United States, Italy and Spain. PBMCs, B-cell-depleted T cells, or T cells provided the cDNA or gDNA that made up the material.

The V gene lost 3 bases and the J gene lost 4 bases, with 13 bases spanning the gap. The germline V gene encodes CDR1 LGHNA and CDR2 YNFKEQ. The CDR3 sequence is 15 residues long. Per the original methods: Estimation of nucleated cell counts relied on the amplification of reference gene primers. Clones were sequenced by immunoSEQ multiplex PCR, and TCRdb holds only the in-frame ones, with some missing. V and J calls and clone size follow that table, whereas D and trimming were derived from the DNA. The sample has approximately 250,000 clones; around 88% are singletons. Sequencing was performed on peripheral blood. This clonotype was obtained from a woman between 70 and 85 years old with COVID-19, enrolled during active disease. The chain carries TRBV4-2 and TRBJ2-1; TRBD1 is a possible D gene (6 bases). The CDR3: CASSQVADRYNEQFF. DNA for the CDR3: TGTGCCAGCAGCCAGGTCGCCGACAGGTACAATGAGCAGTTCTTC.